These T cell receptor beta chains were read from a single sample in a study of blood T cell repertoires in COVID-19. Assay used: immunoSEQ multiplex PCR; TCRdb lists only in-frame clones, some missing. This sample has over 150,000 clones; about three quarters occur once, and the top ten carry roughly 2.8%. The specimen sequenced was peripheral blood. The receptors were gathered from a man between 65 and 85 years old with acute or convalescent COVID-19. CDR3s include the opening cysteine and the closing phenylalanine or tryptophan. A D gene is named only where the DNA matches it firmly. A row's size may be missing; if present it is once, few, many or a size class.

DNA: TGCGCCAGCAGCTTCCAGGCACCATTGAACACTGAAGCTTTCTTT
CDR3: CASSFQAPLNTEAFF
V: TRBV5-1
D: NA
J: TRBJ1-1
length: 15
size: NA

DNA: TGTGCCAGCAGTTCCGCGAGTAGCGGGACATCCTACGAGCAGTACTTC
CDR3: CASSSASSGTSYEQYF
V: TRBV6-6
D: TRBD2
J: TRBJ2-7
length: 16
size: NA

DNA: TGTGCCAGCAGCTTAGCCGGGAGGCCCCAAGAGACCCAGTACTTC
CDR3: CASSLAGRPQETQYF
V: TRBV7-9
D: TRBD2
J: TRBJ2-5
length: 15
size: NA

DNA: TGCGCCAGCAGCTTGGATGGGAGTTCACCTTATGGCTACACCTTC
CDR3: CASSLDGSSPYGYTF
V: TRBV5-1
D: NA
J: TRBJ1-2
length: 15
size: once

DNA: TGTGCCAGCAGCTTGGGGGTAGGAGATCAATATGGCTACACCTTC
CDR3: CASSLGVGDQYGYTF
V: TRBV5-4
D: NA
J: TRBJ1-2
length: 15
size: NA

DNA: TGCGCCAGCAGCCCCCTACAGCTACCCTACGAGCAGTACTTC
CDR3: CASSPLQLPYEQYF
V: TRBV5-1
D: NA
J: TRBJ2-7
length: 14
size: few

DNA: TGTGCCACCTCGGGGATGGGCTCTGGGGCCAACGTCCTGACTTTC
CDR3: CATSGMGSGANVLTF
V: TRBV24-1
D: NA
J: TRBJ2-6
length: 15
size: NA

DNA: TGTGCCAGTAGCCCGACAGCACCCTCGAACACCGGGGAGCTGTTTTTT
CDR3: CASSPTAPSNTGELFF
V: TRBV19
D: NA
J: TRBJ2-2
length: 16
size: NA

DNA: TGTGCCAGCAGGAAGACTAGCGGGAGAGCGGACACCGGGGAGCTGTTTTTT
CDR3: CASRKTSGRADTGELFF
V: TRBV27
D: TRBD2
J: TRBJ2-2
length: 17
size: NA

DNA: TGTGCCACCAGTGGCGCTCATCAAACTACGCAGTATTTT
CDR3: CATSGAHQTTQYF
V: TRBV24-1
D: NA
J: TRBJ2-3
length: 13
size: NA

DNA: TGTGCCAGCAGCAAACAGGAATCGGGCGGGAGAAGATACAATGAGCAGTTCTTC
CDR3: CASSKQESGGRRYNEQFF
V: TRBV21-1
D: NA
J: TRBJ2-1
length: 18
size: few

DNA: TGTGCCAGCAGCAACTTGGACAGTTATGGCTACACCTTC
CDR3: CASSNLDSYGYTF
V: TRBV21-1
D: NA
J: TRBJ1-2
length: 13
size: NA

DNA: TGTGCCAGCAGCTTAGCGGCACGGCAGTATTTT
CDR3: CASSLAARQYF
V: TRBV7-9
D: NA
J: TRBJ2-3
length: 11
size: NA

DNA: TGTGCCAGTAGTAGTCGTGGGGCGAACACAGATACGCAGTATTTT
CDR3: CASSSRGANTDTQYF
V: TRBV19
D: NA
J: TRBJ2-3
length: 15
size: NA

DNA: TGTGCCTGGAGTCTTAAATCTAGCGGGAGGGCCTCCAATGAGCAGTTCTTC
CDR3: CAWSLKSSGRASNEQFF
V: TRBV30
D: TRBD2
J: TRBJ2-1
length: 17
size: once

DNA: TGTGCCAGCTCCCAGAACAGGGGAGACAGCACTGAAGCTTTCTTT
CDR3: CASSQNRGDSTEAFF
V: TRBV18
D: TRBD1
J: TRBJ1-1
length: 15
size: NA

DNA: TGTGCCAGCAGTTTCGGATCTCTAGGTGAAAAACTGTTTTTT
CDR3: CASSFGSLGEKLFF
V: TRBV6-6
D: NA
J: TRBJ1-4
length: 14
size: NA

DNA: TGTGCCAGCAGTCCCGGGACTAGCGCCGAGACCCAGTACTTC
CDR3: CASSPGTSAETQYF
V: TRBV2
D: TRBD2
J: TRBJ2-5
length: 14
size: NA

DNA: TGTGCCAGCAGCCTGGTCGGGAGCAATCAGCCCCAGCATTTT
CDR3: CASSLVGSNQPQHF
V: TRBV5-5
D: NA
J: TRBJ1-5
length: 14
size: NA

DNA: TGTGCCAGCGCCTCCCAAAGGAGCTCCTACGAGCAGTACTTC
CDR3: CASASQRSSYEQYF
V: TRBV7-2
D: NA
J: TRBJ2-7
length: 14
size: NA

DNA: TGTGCCAGCAAGGACCTGATCAGGGATGGCTACACCTTC
CDR3: CASKDLIRDGYTF
V: TRBV6-5
D: NA
J: TRBJ1-2
length: 13
size: NA

DNA: TGTGCCAGCTACTTCTCCTCGGGAGCGACCGCTTCCCCTTCTGAGCAGTACTTC
CDR3: CASYFSSGATASPSEQYF
V: TRBV5-5
D: NA
J: TRBJ2-7
length: 18
size: medium-sized

DNA: TGTGCCAGCAGTGAGCCACTTCTACCCTACGAGCAGTACTTC
CDR3: CASSEPLLPYEQYF
V: TRBV2
D: NA
J: TRBJ2-7
length: 14
size: few

DNA: TGTGCCAGCAGCTTAGCGGGAGGGATTAACAATGAGCAGTTCTTC
CDR3: CASSLAGGINNEQFF
V: TRBV7-9
D: TRBD2
J: TRBJ2-1
length: 15
size: NA

DNA: TGTGCCAGCAGCCTAAAGCAGGGTTTCACCGGGGAGCTGTTTTTT
CDR3: CASSLKQGFTGELFF
V: TRBV7-9
D: NA
J: TRBJ2-2
length: 15
size: NA

DNA: TGCAGCGTTTCCTCGCCAGGGGGCGGAAACACCATATATTTT
CDR3: CSVSSPGGGNTIYF
V: TRBV29-1
D: TRBD1
J: TRBJ1-3
length: 14
size: few

DNA: TGTGCCAGCCAACAAGCGCTTCACACAGATACGCAGTATTTT
CDR3: CASQQALHTDTQYF
V: TRBV6-6
D: NA
J: TRBJ2-3
length: 14
size: NA

DNA: TGTGCCAGCAGGGGGGCAGGGGGTGGGAACACTGAAGCTTTCTTT
CDR3: CASRGAGGGNTEAFF
V: TRBV28
D: TRBD1
J: TRBJ1-1
length: 15
size: NA

DNA: TGTGCCAGCAGCGACAGTTACACTAGCACAGATACGCAGTATTTT
CDR3: CASSDSYTSTDTQYF
V: TRBV9
D: NA
J: TRBJ2-3
length: 15
size: NA

DNA: TGTGCCAGTAGGAGGGACAGGGGGCCGAACACTGAAGCTTTCTTT
CDR3: CASRRDRGPNTEAFF
V: TRBV19
D: TRBD1
J: TRBJ1-1
length: 15
size: NA

DNA: TGTGCCAGCAGTTACCCAGAGAACACTGAAGCTTTCTTT
CDR3: CASSYPENTEAFF
V: TRBV6-6
D: NA
J: TRBJ1-1
length: 13
size: NA

DNA: TGTGCCAGCAAGCGGGACAGGGTGGACACTGAAGCTTTCTTT
CDR3: CASKRDRVDTEAFF
V: TRBV27
D: TRBD1
J: TRBJ1-1
length: 14
size: NA

DNA: TGTGCCATCAGTGAGTCCCCCACTAGCGACCGACACGAGCAGTACTTC
CDR3: CAISESPTSDRHEQYF
V: TRBV10-3
D: TRBD2
J: TRBJ2-7
length: 16
size: NA

DNA: TGTGCCATCCACGGGACTAGCTCCTACAATGAGCAGTTCTTC
CDR3: CAIHGTSSYNEQFF
V: TRBV28
D: TRBD2
J: TRBJ2-1
length: 14
size: NA

DNA: TGTGCCAGTAGGATGAGGACAGGTACTATGAACACTGAAGCTTTCTTT
CDR3: CASRMRTGTMNTEAFF
V: TRBV19
D: TRBD1
J: TRBJ1-1
length: 16
size: NA

DNA: TGTGCCAGCAGTTACGCCGGGACAGGCTCCTACGAGCAGTACTTC
CDR3: CASSYAGTGSYEQYF
V: TRBV6-5
D: TRBD1
J: TRBJ2-7
length: 15
size: NA

DNA: TGCGCCAGCAGCTTGGGAATCGGTAGGTCGGAGGGAGAGACCCAGTACTTC
CDR3: CASSLGIGRSEGETQYF
V: TRBV5-1
D: NA
J: TRBJ2-5
length: 17
size: few

DNA: TGTGCCACCAGTGATCGTGGTGGAGAACAGCCCCAGCATTTT
CDR3: CATSDRGGEQPQHF
V: TRBV24-1
D: NA
J: TRBJ1-5
length: 14
size: NA

DNA: TGTGCCATCCAAGCGAGCTCTGGGGCCAACGTCCTGACTTTC
CDR3: CAIQASSGANVLTF
V: TRBV10-3
D: NA
J: TRBJ2-6
length: 14
size: NA

DNA: TGCAGCGTTCAGGGCCAGGGTGAAGCTTTCTTT
CDR3: CSVQGQGEAFF
V: TRBV29-1
D: NA
J: TRBJ1-1
length: 11
size: few

DNA: TGTGCCACCAGCAGAGGGGGACTGGCCTACGAGCAGTACTTC
CDR3: CATSRGGLAYEQYF
V: TRBV15
D: NA
J: TRBJ2-7
length: 14
size: NA

DNA: TGTGCCAGCAGTGAAAATGGGCTGTCCTACAATGAGCAGTTCTTC
CDR3: CASSENGLSYNEQFF
V: TRBV6-1
D: NA
J: TRBJ2-1
length: 15
size: NA

DNA: TGCGCCAGCAGCTTGGATGCGGGGGGGCGGTACGAGCAGTACTTC
CDR3: CASSLDAGGRYEQYF
V: TRBV5-1
D: TRBD2
J: TRBJ2-7
length: 15
size: NA

DNA: TGCGCCAGCAGGCAACTAGCGGGTGGGACCGGGGAGCTGTTTTTT
CDR3: CASRQLAGGTGELFF
V: TRBV5-1
D: TRBD2
J: TRBJ2-2
length: 15
size: NA

DNA: TGCAGCGTCTTGACTAGCGGGGGCCGCACAGATACGCAGTATTTT
CDR3: CSVLTSGGRTDTQYF
V: TRBV29-1
D: TRBD2
J: TRBJ2-3
length: 15
size: few

DNA: TGTGCCACCGCACAGGGATTTGCAGTTTCTGGAAACACCATATATTTT
CDR3: CATAQGFAVSGNTIYF
V: TRBV19
D: NA
J: TRBJ1-3
length: 16
size: NA

DNA: TGTGCCAGCAGTTCACTTCTTGGACAAATTCAAGCCTCCAATTCACCCCTCCACTTT
CDR3: CASSSLLGQIQASNSPLHF
V: TRBV27
D: NA
J: TRBJ1-6
length: 19
size: NA

DNA: TGTGCCAGCAGCTTAGGGACAGGGGTTCAGCCCCAGCATTTT
CDR3: CASSLGTGVQPQHF
V: TRBV7-2
D: TRBD1
J: TRBJ1-5
length: 14
size: NA

DNA: TGTGCCAGCAGCCAAGATCTTAGTTATGGCTACACCTTC
CDR3: CASSQDLSYGYTF
V: TRBV3-1/TRBV3-2
D: NA
J: TRBJ1-2
length: 13
size: NA

DNA: TGTGCCAGCAGCGAGGTCGGACGGGAGGGGTACTATGGCTACACCTTC
CDR3: CASSEVGREGYYGYTF
V: TRBV14
D: NA
J: TRBJ1-2
length: 16
size: NA

DNA: TGTGCCAGCAGCTTCCAGGGGGCGCCAAATGAGCAGTTCTTC
CDR3: CASSFQGAPNEQFF
V: TRBV5-4
D: TRBD1
J: TRBJ2-1
length: 14
size: NA

DNA: TGTGCCAGCAGCGTAGATACAGGGTTGGTCGACGAGCAGTACTTC
CDR3: CASSVDTGLVDEQYF
V: TRBV9
D: NA
J: TRBJ2-7
length: 15
size: NA

DNA: TGTGCCAGCAGCCAAGGGTCTGTAGGGGTACTCGTAGAGACCCAGTACTTC
CDR3: CASSQGSVGVLVETQYF
V: TRBV3-1/TRBV3-2
D: NA
J: TRBJ2-5
length: 17
size: NA

DNA: TGTGCCAGCAGTTTAACTGACAGGGGGCGCGATAGGGGCTACACCTTC
CDR3: CASSLTDRGRDRGYTF
V: TRBV28
D: TRBD1
J: TRBJ1-2
length: 16
size: few

DNA: TGTGCCAGTACAGTACGGGCCGTCGTGGGGAGTGAGCAGTTCTTC
CDR3: CASTVRAVVGSEQFF
V: TRBV19
D: NA
J: TRBJ2-1
length: 15
size: NA